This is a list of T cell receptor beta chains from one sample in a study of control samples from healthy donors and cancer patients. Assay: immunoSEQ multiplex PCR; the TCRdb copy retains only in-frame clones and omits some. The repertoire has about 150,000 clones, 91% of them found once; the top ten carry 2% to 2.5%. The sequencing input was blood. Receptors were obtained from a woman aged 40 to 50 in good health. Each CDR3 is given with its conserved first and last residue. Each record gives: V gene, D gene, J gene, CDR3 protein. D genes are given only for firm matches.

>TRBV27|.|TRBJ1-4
CASSLTVATNEKLFF
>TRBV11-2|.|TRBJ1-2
CASRGAFVGYYGYTF
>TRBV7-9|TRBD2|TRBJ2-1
CASSARLAGDHEQFF
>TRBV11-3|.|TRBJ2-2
CASSLARGGRTGELFF
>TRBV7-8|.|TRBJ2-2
CASILLLGAGELFF
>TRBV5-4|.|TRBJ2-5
CASSLGEQETQYF
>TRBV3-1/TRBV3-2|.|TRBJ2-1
CASSPTGYEQFF
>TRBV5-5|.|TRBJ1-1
CASSYLSDLNTEAFF
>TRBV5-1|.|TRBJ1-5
CASSPSGGLNQPQHF
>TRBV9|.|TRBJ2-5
CASSVQAQETQYF
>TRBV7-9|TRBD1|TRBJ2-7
CASSQGTGGYEQYF
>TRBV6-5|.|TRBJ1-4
CASSTAGANEKLFF
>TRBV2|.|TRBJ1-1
CASTARRLTGTEAFF
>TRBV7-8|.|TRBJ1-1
CASSLDGRTMNTEAFF
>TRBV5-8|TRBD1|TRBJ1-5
CASSSDRGNNQPQHF
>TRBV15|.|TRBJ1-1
CATSRESATNTEAFF
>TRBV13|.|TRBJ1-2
CASSGTKDTSYGYTF
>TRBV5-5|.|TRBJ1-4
CASSWGPQGGEKLFF
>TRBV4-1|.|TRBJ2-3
CASSPALLGTDTQYF
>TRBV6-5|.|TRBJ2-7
CASSYQPYSDEQYF
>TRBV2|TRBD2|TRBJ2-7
CASSRSGGGYEQYF
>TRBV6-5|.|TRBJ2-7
CGSGNLGSYEQYF
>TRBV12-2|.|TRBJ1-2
CASRTGTVCSGYTF
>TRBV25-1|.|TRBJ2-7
CASSEKARPYEQYF
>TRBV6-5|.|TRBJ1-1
CATTWDRNTEAFF
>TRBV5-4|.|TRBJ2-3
CASSAVLSSTDTQYF
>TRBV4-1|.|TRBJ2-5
CASSQGVLETQYF
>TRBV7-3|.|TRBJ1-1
CASSLQAVSITEAFF
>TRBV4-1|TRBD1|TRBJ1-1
CASSQLAGGTEAFF
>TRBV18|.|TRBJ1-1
CASSPMIVEGGTEAFF
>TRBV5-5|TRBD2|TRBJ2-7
CASSLALGGSYEQYF
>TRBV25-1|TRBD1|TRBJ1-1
CASSGFGTGQAFF
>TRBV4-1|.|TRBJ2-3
CASSQPGGPGTQYF
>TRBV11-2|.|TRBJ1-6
CASSRRWGDLGNHSPLHF
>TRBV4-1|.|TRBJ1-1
CASSQSRRDTEAFF
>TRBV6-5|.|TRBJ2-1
CASSYDREGSNEQFF
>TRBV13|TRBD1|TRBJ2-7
CASSGETGGDEQYF
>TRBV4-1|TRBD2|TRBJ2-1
CASSRILAGDNNEQFF
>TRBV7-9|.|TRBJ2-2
CASSPGPSGELFF
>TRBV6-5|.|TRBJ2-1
CASSLSPGLNEQFF
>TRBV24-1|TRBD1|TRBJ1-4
CATYRDRYTTTNEKLFF
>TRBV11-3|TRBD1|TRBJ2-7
CASSLAGTGDYEQYF
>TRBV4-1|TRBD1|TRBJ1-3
CASSQDSARTGTGNTIYF
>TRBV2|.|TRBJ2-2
CASSSGPGRLNTGELFF
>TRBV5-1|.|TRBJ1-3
CASSLGTGGNTIYF
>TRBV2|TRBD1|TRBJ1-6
CASRLDGSGQLNSPLHF
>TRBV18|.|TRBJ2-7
CASSPVGVWGEQYF
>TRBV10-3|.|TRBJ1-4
CAISLQRGEKLFF
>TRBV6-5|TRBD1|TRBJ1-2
CASRTGTGGSGYTF
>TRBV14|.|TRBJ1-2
CASSPGGYGYTF
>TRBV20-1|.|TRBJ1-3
CSARGGNTIYF
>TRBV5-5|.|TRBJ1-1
CASSSTGTMNTEAFF
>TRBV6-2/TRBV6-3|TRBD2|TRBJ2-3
CASSSASGYPSDTQYF
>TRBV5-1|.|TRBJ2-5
CASSLGTGPETQYF
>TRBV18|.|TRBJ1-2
CASSPPVRGGEGYTF
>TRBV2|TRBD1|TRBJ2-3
CASSNRGLTDTQYF
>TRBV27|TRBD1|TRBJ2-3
CASSPNTGGSDTQYF
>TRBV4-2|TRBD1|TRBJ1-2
CASSQEFRGNYGYTF
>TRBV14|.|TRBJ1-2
CASSPFFRSGYTF
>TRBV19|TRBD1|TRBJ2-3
CASSRDRGITDTQYF